This record looks at one T cell receptor (beta chain) sequence and its context. The antigen remains unidentified. Systemic immunosuppression or autoimmune disease history was grounds to exclude patients. The sample belongs to a study of OX40 agonist ivuxolimab in advanced cancers. TCRdb's copy holds only in-frame clones and misses some; the assay was immunoSEQ multiplex PCR. The profile covers around 34,000 clones, with about 76% appearing a single time and around 1.4% taken by the ten largest. CDR1 is SNHLY, CDR2 FYNNEI, per germline. The CDR3 loop spans 15 amino acids. The V and J ends lost 6 bases and 5 bases respectively, with 19 bases between them. General study results and limits: Mean expanded clone counts were higher in CD8+ than CD4+ T cells.

The V gene is TRBV2, the J gene TRBJ2-5, with D perhaps TRBD1 or TRBD2 (5 bases each). The sequences come from CD4+ or CD8+ T cells sorted from blood, collected in a trial of the OX40 agonist ivuxolimab. This sequence originates from an adult with an advanced solid tumor such as melanoma, head and neck, liver or kidney cancer. The CDR3, as DNA: TGTGCCAGCAGCTTCAGGTGGGGGATGGGGGAGACCCAGTACTTC. Residues: CASSFRWGMGETQYF.